This T cell receptor beta chain stems from a study of patients with pleural tuberculosis. At least ten counts were recorded for this clonotype. One entry per CDR3 protein, called by TCRdb with MiXCR from the reads. The sample includes some 48,000 distinct CDR3 sequences, around 6.7% of them seen just once. Germline assignment: CDR1 LNHNV and CDR2 YYDKDF (reference sequence). The CDR3 has 13 residues. Trimming shortened V by 5 bases and J by 0 bases, and 4 bases separated the two germline ends. V usage is TRBV15 and J usage is TRBJ2-2, with D hard to call. The receptor's source is a human donor with pleural tuberculosis. The CDR3 region has the DNA TGTGCCACCAGCCCTCCGAACACCGGGGAGCTGTTTTTT. It codes for CATSPPNTGELFF.